This TCR beta chain comes out of a study of blood T cell repertoires in COVID-19. Turning to the study itself: Some COVID-19 samples were acute and others convalescent; all came from the United States, Italy and Spain. In each case, the material was cDNA or gDNA derived from T cells, B-cell-depleted T cells, or PBMCs.

The CDR3 is made up of 16 amino acids. From germline, CDR1 is SGHTA and CDR2 FQGNSA. Trimming took 4 bases from V and 5 from J, leaving 19 bases between them. Per the authors' pipeline: Amplified reference gene primers provided the basis for estimating nucleated cell counts. TCRdb's copy holds only in-frame clones and misses some; the assay was immunoSEQ multiplex PCR. The V and J calls and clone size were taken over from that table, and D and trimming were inferred from the DNA. The profile covers roughly 77,000 clones, with approximately 90% appearing a single time and over 4% taken by the ten largest.

The V and J genes are TRBV7-2 and TRBJ2-3; a weak D match, TRBD2 (7 bases). This receptor was identified in a man aged 50-59 years with active COVID-19. What was sequenced was peripheral blood. The CDR3 DNA follows: TGTGCCAGCAGCTCTCCTGGGGGGCTAGCGGTAGATACGCAGTATTTT. This sequence encodes CASSSPGGLAVDTQYF.